The 20 T cell receptor beta chains in this list originate from one sample, sequenced in a study of cytomegalovirus exposure and HLA in healthy donors. PCR was performed using 60 Vbeta and 13 Jbeta primers. TCRdb's copy holds only in-frame clones and misses some; the assay was immunoSEQ multiplex PCR. The profile covers hundreds of thousands of clones, with 65% to 75% appearing a single time and 1.5% to 2% taken by the ten largest. What was sequenced was PBMCs. These receptor sequences come from a woman in her twenties or thirties in good health and CMV-seronegative.

This clone has only one observation. The J gene is TRBJ1-1, the V gene TRBV4-1; D ambiguous. The ends were cut back, 0 bases at V and 3 bases at J, with 20 bases in the middle. This CDR3 contains 18 residues. Germline loops: CDR1 MGHRA, CDR2 YSYEKL. The DNA for the CDR3 is TGCGCCAGCAGCCAAGATTTTAACCACCTCCGGGTGGACACTGAAGCTTTCTTT. Translated, it gives CASSQDFNHLRVDTEAFF.

The chain employs TRBV6-5 and TRBJ1-2, with a weak D call TRBD1 (6 bases). The CDR3 spans 13 residues. CDR1 and CDR2 (germline): MNHEY, SVGAGI. Trimming stripped 6 bases from V and 4 bases from J, with 12 bases between. DNA of the CDR3: TGTGCCAGCAGCCGGGGACATACCTATGGCTACACCTTC. It codes for CASSRGHTYGYTF.

This clone was recorded a few times. The chain carries TRBV11-3 and TRBJ2-3; D remains unclear. Trimming removed 0 bases from V and 7 bases from J, with 8 bases in between. Germline CDR1 and CDR2: SGHNT and YENEEA. The CDR3 has 13 residues. The CDR3 DNA reads as TGTGCCAGCAGCTTAGATTGGGCTTATACGCAGTATTTT. Translating gives CASSLDWAYTQYF.

The gene calls are TRBV5-1 and TRBJ1-1, with 8 bases aligning to TRBD1. The CDR3 totals 13 residues. CDR1 and CDR2 from the germline V gene are SGHRS and YFSETQ. With 3 bases clipped from V and 3 bases from J, the junction kept 1 base outside the gene matches. The CDR3 loop reads CASSSQGDTEAFF. CDR3 bases: TGCGCCAGCAGCTCACAGGGGGACACTGAAGCTTTCTTT.

This chain connects TRBV5-4 to TRBJ1-2; D is perhaps TRBD1 (5 bases). This CDR3 is built from 13 residues. The germline V gene encodes CDR1 SGHNT and CDR2 YYREEE (reference sequence). The V end was cut by 4 bases, the J end by 4 bases, with 11 bases between. As DNA, the CDR3 is TGTGCCAGCAGCGCGGGGGGGGGCTATGGCTACACCTTC. Its protein is CASSAGGGYGYTF.

The J gene is TRBJ1-5, the V gene TRBV5-1, with D perhaps TRBD1 (5 bases). Per the germline V gene, CDR1 is SGHRS and CDR2 is YFSETQ. Trimming took off 0 bases at V and 4 bases at J, with 11 bases between the two ends. This CDR3 has 15 residues. The CDR3 nucleotides are TGCGCCAGCAGCTTGGCCGGGGCGGGGAATCAGCCCCAGCATTTT. Translating it yields CASSLAGAGNQPQHF.

Details on this clone: The junction shows a germline mismatch at one end, possibly a read error. Other DNA variants within this sample encode the same CDR3. The V and J genes are TRBV6-1 and TRBJ1-1; maybe TRBD1 (6 bases). This CDR3 has 14 amino acids. Germline values: CDR1 MNHNS, CDR2 SASEGT. The CDR3 nucleotides are TGTGCTAGCAGTAAACTGGACAGAAACACTGAAGCTTTCTTT. Translating it yields CASSKLDRNTEAFF.

The chain has TRBV30 and TRBJ1-1; D unresolved. The CDR3 is 12 residues long. The V and J ends lost 2 bases and 1 base respectively, with 5 bases between them. The germline gives CDR1 GTSNPN, CDR2 SVGIG (reference sequence). CDR3 amino acids: CAWSPGNTEAFF. The CDR3 DNA reads TGTGCCTGGAGTCCGGGGAACACTGAAGCTTTCTTT.

The rearrangement joins TRBV5-6 to TRBJ2-5; 7 bases agree with TRBD2. The CDR3 sequence is 16 residues long. V shed 2 bases and J 0 bases; nucleotides not matched to a gene: 7. In germline, CDR1 is SGHDT, CDR2 YYEEEE. The DNA of the CDR3 is TGTGCCAGCAGCTTTCTCAGCGGGGTATACCAAGAGACCCAGTACTTC. Its translation is CASSFLSGVYQETQYF. The entire variable domain, with the rest obtained from reference TRBV5-6 and TRBJ2-5, is as follows: DAGVTQSPTHLIKTRGQQVTLRCSPKSGHDTVSWYQQALGQGPQFIFQYYEEEERQRGNFPDRFSGHQFPNYSSELNVNALLLGDSALYLCASSFLSGVYQETQYFGPGTRLLVL.

The chain joins TRBV4-2 to TRBJ2-3; 8 bases are a match to TRBD2. With 3 bases clipped from V and 0 bases from J, the junction kept 5 bases outside the gene matches. The CDR3 loop spans 16 amino acids. Germline CDR1 is LGHNA and CDR2 is YNFKEQ. The CDR3 protein is CASSQGPSGSTDTQYF. For the CDR3, the DNA is TGTGCCAGCAGCCAGGGTCCTAGCGGGAGCACAGATACGCAGTATTTT.

This chain joins TRBV29-1 and TRBJ2-3; D is perhaps TRBD1 (7 bases). Germline V lookup: CDR1 SQVTM, CDR2 ANQGSEA. V lost 2 bases and J lost 3, with 9 bases in between. The CDR3 has 13 amino acids. The CDR3 nucleotides are TGCAGCGTTGAATCAGGGGGGACAGATACGCAGTATTTT. It yields the protein CSVESGGTDTQYF.

The chain joins TRBV9 to TRBJ1-1; no reliable D call. Germline CDR1 reads SGDLS; CDR2 reads YYNGEE. The CDR3 runs 14 residues. Trimming left V 0 bases short and J 10 bases short, with 16 bases between. The chain's CDR3 is CASSVGGSPVGAFF. Written as DNA, the CDR3 is TGTGCCAGCAGCGTAGGAGGGTCTCCAGTGGGAGCTTTCTTT.

V usage is TRBV6-5 and J usage is TRBJ2-1; weak D call: TRBD2 (6 bases). There are 12 residues in the CDR3. Germline lookup yields CDR1 MNHEY and CDR2 SVGAGI. V dropped 6 bases and J dropped 8 bases, with 11 bases sitting between them. The CDR3 DNA reads TGTGCCAGCAGCCTAGCGTTCGATGAGCAGTTCTTC. Protein product: CASSLAFDEQFF.

The chain joins TRBV10-2 to TRBJ1-5; 8 bases agree with TRBD1. With V trimmed by 6 bases and J by 3 bases, 4 bases remained unmatched. The CDR3 consists of 14 residues. Germline values: CDR1 WSHSY, CDR2 SAAADI. CDR3 bases: TGCGCCAGCAGGAACAGGGGGGACAATCAGCCCCAGCATTTT. Residues: CASRNRGDNQPQHF.

V is TRBV9 and J is TRBJ2-1, with D possibly TRBD1 on 6 matching bases. V lost 3 bases and J lost 14, with 18 bases in between. The CDR3 sequence is 13 residues long. The germline gives CDR1 SGDLS, CDR2 YYNGEE. The CDR3 reads CASSAQPQGEEFF. The CDR3 DNA is TGTGCCAGCAGCGCCCAACCACAGGGAGAGGAGTTCTTC.

The chain employs TRBV6-5 and TRBJ1-6; no reliable D call. This CDR3 contains 15 residues. Trimming left V 7 bases short and J 4 bases short, with 14 bases between. CDR1 and CDR2 from the germline V gene are MNHEY and SVGAGI. CDR3 sequence (DNA): TGTGCCAGCACCCAAGACACCTCGTATAATTCACCCCTCCACTTT. Translating gives CASTQDTSYNSPLHF.

This chain links TRBV5-4 with TRBJ2-1; a weak D match, TRBD2 (5 bases). The V end was cut by 4 bases, the J end by 5 bases, with 13 bases between. Germline V CDR1 and CDR2: SGHNT, YYREEE (reference sequence). The CDR3 spans 14 residues. CDR3 in amino acids: CASSRPGGNNEQFF. In nucleotides, the CDR3 is TGTGCCAGCAGCCGCCCCGGAGGAAACAATGAGCAGTTCTTC.

The CDR3 DNA reads TGTGCCAGCAGCATCTTCCTCGGACAGGGGGACACAGATACGCAGTATTTT. As protein: CASSIFLGQGDTDTQYF. The chain recombines TRBV9 with TRBJ2-3; 10 bases align to TRBD1. The CDR3 length is 17 residues. The V segment lost 4 bases and the J segment 2 bases; nucleotides outside the gene matches: 10. Germline lookup yields CDR1 SGDLS and CDR2 YYNGEE. Based on the CDR3 plus reference TRBV9 and TRBJ2-3, the full variable domain is DSGVTQTPKHLITATGQRVTLRCSPRSGDLSVYWYQQSLDQGLQFLIQYYNGEERAKGNILERFSAQQFPDLHSELNLSSLELGDSALYFCASSIFLGQGDTDTQYFGPGTRLTVL.

The chain combines TRBV7-6 with TRBJ1-1, with a possible D match to TRBD1 (6 bases). This CDR3 region has 14 residues. Germline loops: CDR1 SGHVS, CDR2 FNYEAQ. Deletions cut 6 bases from V and 1 base from J, with 12 bases between. The CDR3 spells CASSPTGSNTEAFF. CDR3 DNA: TGTGCCAGCAGTCCCACAGGGTCGAACACTGAAGCTTTCTTT.

The chain joins TRBV6-6 to TRBJ2-1; D possibly corresponds to TRBD2 (6 bases). Germline V gene sequence: CDR1 MNHNY, CDR2 SVGAGI (reference sequence). V lost 6 bases and J lost 7, with 10 bases in between. The CDR3 covers 12 residues. The CDR3 sequence is CASSARGNEQFF. CDR3 sequence (DNA): TGTGCCAGCAGCGCACGGGGGAATGAGCAGTTCTTC.